This TCR beta chain was recorded in a study of cytomegalovirus exposure and HLA in healthy donors. Background on the study: According to later analysis, the same platform produced the approximately 120 validation and 666 first-cohort repertoires.

Produced via immunoSEQ multiplex PCR; TCRdb's table is partial and in-frame only. The sample carries around 99,000 clones, 88% recorded once. Looked up from germline, CDR1 is SGHNT and CDR2 is YYREEE (reference sequence). The V gene end was trimmed by 4 bases and the J gene end by 6 bases; junction bases not matched to a gene: 9. This CDR3 has 15 residues. Study-wide findings and caveats: There were 150 to 200 TCR beta chains listed as cytomegalovirus-associated. The classifier reportedly diagnosed cytomegalovirus status with high specificity and sensitivity. Most observed TCR sequences were rare, whereas some public TCRs were detected in many donors.

This clone is a singleton in its sample. Its specificity is not known. The source is a woman aged 18-29 years in good health and CMV-seronegative. The specimen was PBMCs. The rearrangement joins TRBV5-4 to TRBJ2-1, with 8 bases that match TRBD2. In DNA form, the CDR3 reads TGTGCCAGCAGCAATGACGGGAGGGGAGGCAATGAGCAGTTCTTC. Protein: CASSNDGRGGNEQFF.